A single sample gave rise to the 6 T cell receptor beta chains below, sequenced in a study of Graves' ophthalmopathy and Graves' hyperthyroidism. RNA transcripts served as template for amplifying TCR beta CDR3 sequences. Scientists carried out first-round RT-PCR using HTBI primers and then a second-round multiplex PCR. In TCRdb, the multiplex PCR reads were re-called with MiXCR into one record per CDR3 protein. The table shows 340,000 or so distinct CDR3 sequences, with roughly 15% occurring only once. The specimen was peripheral blood. All receptors derive from an adult man with Graves' ophthalmopathy.

In its sample, this clonotype was seen many times. V and J are TRBV6-1 and TRBJ1-2, with a weak D call TRBD1 (5 bases). The length of the CDR3 is 15 residues. In germline, CDR1 is MNHNS, CDR2 SASEGT. The V end lost 8 bases, the J end lost 4 bases, and 20 bases lay between the germline ends. The CDR3, as DNA: TGTGCCAGCCGCCGGACAAGTCTTGGGGCCTATGGCTACACCTTC. It encodes CASRRTSLGAYGYTF.

The sample holds many counts of this clonotype. The chain recombines TRBV5-1 with TRBJ1-5; D may be TRBD1 (6 bases). Germline CDR1 is SGHRS and CDR2 is YFSETQ. V was cut by 0 bases and J by 4 bases, with 14 bases left in between. The CDR3 has 16 amino acids. CDR3 protein: CASSLEGDTPNQPQHF. For the CDR3, the DNA is TGCGCCAGCAGCTTGGAGGGGGACACACCAAATCAGCCCCAGCATTTT.

This clonotype came up many times. CDR3 protein: CASSVGFSTSPYEQYF. The CDR3 coding sequence is TGTGCCAGCAGCGTAGGGTTTTCCACTAGCCCCTACGAGCAGTACTTC. This sequence joins TRBV9 and TRBJ2-7; the D gene is possibly TRBD2 (6 bases). In germline, CDR1 is SGDLS, CDR2 YYNGEE. The length of the CDR3 is 16 residues. V was shortened by 0 bases and J by 2 bases, with 15 bases between the two germline ends.

This clonotype appeared many times. The CDR3 sequence is CASSKSGGIGYGYTF. The CDR3 nucleotides read TGTGCCAGCAGTAAAAGCGGGGGTATTGGCTATGGCTACACCTTC. The chain couples TRBV6-1 to TRBJ1-2; D possibly corresponds to TRBD1 (5 bases). With 5 bases removed from V and 4 bases from J, the gap between germline ends came to 17 bases. CDR1 and CDR2 (germline): MNHNS, SASEGT. CDR3 length equals 15 residues.

Many counts were recorded for this clonotype. The CDR3 sequence is CASSHGGNQNNSPLHF. The CDR3 region has the DNA TGTGCCAGCAGCCACGGCGGGAATCAGAATAATTCACCCCTCCACTTT. This chain connects TRBV3-1 to TRBJ1-6; no firm D call. In germline, CDR1 is LGHDT, CDR2 YNNKEL (reference sequence). Trimming took 3 bases from V and 5 from J, leaving 14 bases between them. The CDR3 is 16 residues long. Combining the CDR3 with reference TRBV3-1 and TRBJ1-6 gives the whole variable domain DTAVSQTPKYLVTQMGNDKSIKCEQNLGHDTMYWYKQDSKKFLKIMFSYNNKELIINETVPNRFSPKSPDKAHLNLHINSLELGDSAVYFCASSHGGNQNNSPLHFGNGTRLTVT.

Notes on this clonotype: One end of the junction does not line up with germline, which may come from a read error. J is TRBJ2-7 and V is TRBV27; 9 nucleotides match TRBD2. Germline loops: CDR1 MNHEY, CDR2 SMNVEV (reference sequence). The CDR3 length is 15 residues. CDR3 nucleotide sequence: TGTGCCAGCAGTCCCCTTGAAGCGGGGGGCTACGAGCAGTCCTTC. Protein sequence: CASSPLEAGGYEQSF.